Sequencing of this T cell receptor (beta chain) was carried out in a study of T-cell memory formation after mild COVID-19. Study in general: Clustering of TCRs was largely donor specific. Study-wide results and limits: Mainly in CM and EM were contracting CD4+ clones; CD8+ were in EMRA. Second-wave clones that peaked on day 37 lacked confirmed SARS-CoV-2 specificity. Contracting clones from day 15 to 85 had balanced CD4/CD8; later expanders favoured CD4+.

This clonotype occurred a few times. Antigen: not known. Trimming removed 7 bases from V and 1 base from J, with 9 bases in between. Germline-derived CDR1 and CDR2 are MNHEY and SVGAGI. The CDR3 spans 13 residues. TCRdb recomputed calls from the 5' RACE reads with MiXCR, one row per CDR3 protein. The sample has roughly 310,000 distinct CDR3 sequences, 15% to 20% seen once. This sequence originates from a man aged 18 to 35 who had mild COVID-19 (a few samples of this study predate the infection). Cell type and time point are not known. The gene calls are TRBV6-5 and TRBJ2-3; unclear D gene. The source material was PBMCs or a T cell subset sorted from them (not recorded which). The CDR3 bases are TGTGCCAGCACGACCCTTGGCACAGATACGCAGTATTTT. Translated: CASTTLGTDTQYF.